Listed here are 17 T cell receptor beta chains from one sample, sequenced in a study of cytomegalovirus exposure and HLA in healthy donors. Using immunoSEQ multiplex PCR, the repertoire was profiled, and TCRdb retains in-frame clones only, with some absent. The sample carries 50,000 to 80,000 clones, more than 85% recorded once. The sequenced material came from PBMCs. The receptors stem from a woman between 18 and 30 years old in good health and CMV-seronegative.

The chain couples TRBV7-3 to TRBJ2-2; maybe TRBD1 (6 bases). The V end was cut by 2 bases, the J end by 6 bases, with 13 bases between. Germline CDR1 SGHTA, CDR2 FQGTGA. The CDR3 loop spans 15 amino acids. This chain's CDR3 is CASSLLGASPGELFF. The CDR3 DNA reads TGTGCCAGCAGCTTATTGGGGGCTAGCCCCGGGGAGCTGTTTTTT.

CDR3 sequence (DNA): TGTGCCTGGAGTTCCGGCGGAAGCTCTGGGGCCAACGTCCTGACTTTC. Translating gives CAWSSGGSSGANVLTF. V and J are TRBV30 and TRBJ2-6; D remains unclear. Trimming left V 2 bases short and J 0 bases short, with 11 bases between. The germline CDR1 and CDR2 sequences are GTSNPN and SVGIG (reference sequence). The CDR3 is 16 amino acids.

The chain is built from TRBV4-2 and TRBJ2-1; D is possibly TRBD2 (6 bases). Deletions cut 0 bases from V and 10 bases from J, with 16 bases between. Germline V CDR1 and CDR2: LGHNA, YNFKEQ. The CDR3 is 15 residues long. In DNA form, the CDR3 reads TGTGCCAGCAGCCAAGAAGGAGGGCAGTTGCGAGAGCAGTTCTTC. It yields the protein CASSQEGGQLREQFF.

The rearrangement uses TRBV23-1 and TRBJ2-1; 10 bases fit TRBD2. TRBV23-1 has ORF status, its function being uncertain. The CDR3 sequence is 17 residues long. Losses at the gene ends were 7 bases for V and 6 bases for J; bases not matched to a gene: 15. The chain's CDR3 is CASTSCGSGRRCNEQFF. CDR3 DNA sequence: TGCGCCAGCACCTCCTGTGGTAGCGGGAGGAGGTGCAATGAGCAGTTCTTC.

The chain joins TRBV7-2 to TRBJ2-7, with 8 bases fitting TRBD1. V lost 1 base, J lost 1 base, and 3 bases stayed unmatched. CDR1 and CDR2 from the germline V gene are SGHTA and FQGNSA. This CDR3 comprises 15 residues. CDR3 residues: CASSLEWDRSYEQYF. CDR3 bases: TGTGCCAGCAGCTTAGAATGGGACAGGTCCTACGAGCAGTACTTC. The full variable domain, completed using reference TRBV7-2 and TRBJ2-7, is GAGVSQSPSNKVTEKGKDVELRCDPISGHTALYWYRQSLGQGLEFLIYFQGNSAPDKSGLPSDRFSAERTGGSVSTLTIQRTQQEDSAVYLCASSLEWDRSYEQYFGPGTRLTVT.

The CDR3 loop is CASSAGQSWETQYF. DNA for the CDR3: TGCGCCAGCAGCGCTGGACAATCTTGGGAGACCCAGTACTTC. The J gene is TRBJ2-5, the V gene TRBV5-1, with a possible D match to TRBD1 (5 bases). The CDR3 totals 14 residues. CDR1 SGHRS and CDR2 YFSETQ come from the germline V gene. Between the trimmed V and J ends, which lost 4 bases and 5 bases, there was a span of 15 bases.

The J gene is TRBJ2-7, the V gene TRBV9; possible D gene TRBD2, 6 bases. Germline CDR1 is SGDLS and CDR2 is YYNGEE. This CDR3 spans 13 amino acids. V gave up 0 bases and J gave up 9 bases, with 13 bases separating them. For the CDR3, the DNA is TGTGCCAGCAGCGTAGTAGGTAGGGGACTGCAGTACTTC. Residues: CASSVVGRGLQYF.

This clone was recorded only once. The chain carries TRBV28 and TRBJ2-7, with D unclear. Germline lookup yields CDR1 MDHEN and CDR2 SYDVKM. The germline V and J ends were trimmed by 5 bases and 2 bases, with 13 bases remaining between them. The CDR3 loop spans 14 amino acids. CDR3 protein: CASSIVRNPYEQYF. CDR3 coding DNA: TGTGCCAGCAGTATTGTCAGGAACCCCTACGAGCAGTACTTC.

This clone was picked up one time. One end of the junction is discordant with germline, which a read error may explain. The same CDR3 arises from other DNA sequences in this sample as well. The CDR3 region is CASSPGLEETQYF. DNA for the CDR3: TGTGCTAGCAGCCCGGGACTCGAAGAGACCCAGTACTTC. This rearrangement joins TRBV7-7 to TRBJ2-5; D is possibly TRBD2 (6 bases). In germline, CDR1 is SSHAT, CDR2 FNYEAQ (reference sequence). The CDR3 loop spans 13 amino acids. The entire variable domain, with the rest obtained from reference TRBV7-7 and TRBJ2-5, is as follows: GAGVSQSPRYKVTKRGQDVTLRCDPISSHATLYWYQQALGQGPEFLTYFNYEAQPDKSGLPSDRFSAERPEGSISTLTIQRTEQRDSAMYRCASSPGLEETQYFGPGTRLLVL.

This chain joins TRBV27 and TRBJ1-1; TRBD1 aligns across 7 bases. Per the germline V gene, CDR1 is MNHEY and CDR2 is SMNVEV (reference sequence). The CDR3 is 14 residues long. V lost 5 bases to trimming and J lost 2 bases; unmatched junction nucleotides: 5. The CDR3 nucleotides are TGTGCCAGCAGTAACAGGGGTCCAAACACTGAAGCTTTCTTT. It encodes CASSNRGPNTEAFF.

In nucleotides, the CDR3 is TGTGCCAGCAGCACCCGACTAGCTTCCGGGGAGCTGTTTTTT. It encodes CASSTRLASGELFF. The V gene is TRBV7-2, the J gene TRBJ2-2, with 7 bases lining up with TRBD2. The germline V gene encodes CDR1 SGHTA and CDR2 FQGNSA. Germline trimming cut 5 bases from V and 6 bases from J; bases unmatched to any gene: 6. The CDR3 has 14 residues.

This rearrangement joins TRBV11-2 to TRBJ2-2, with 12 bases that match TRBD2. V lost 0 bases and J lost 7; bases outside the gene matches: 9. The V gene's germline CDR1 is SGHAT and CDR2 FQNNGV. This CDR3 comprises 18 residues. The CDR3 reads CASSLDRASGRVGGELFF. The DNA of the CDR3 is TGTGCCAGCAGCTTAGATCGCGCTAGCGGGAGGGTAGGCGGGGAGCTGTTTTTT.

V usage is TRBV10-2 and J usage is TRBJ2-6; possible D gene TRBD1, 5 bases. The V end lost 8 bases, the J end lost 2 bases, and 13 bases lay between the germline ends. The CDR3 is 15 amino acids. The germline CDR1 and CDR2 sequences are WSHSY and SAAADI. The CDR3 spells CASGDPGTGANVLTF. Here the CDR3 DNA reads TGCGCCAGCGGGGATCCAGGGACTGGGGCCAACGTCCTGACTTTC.

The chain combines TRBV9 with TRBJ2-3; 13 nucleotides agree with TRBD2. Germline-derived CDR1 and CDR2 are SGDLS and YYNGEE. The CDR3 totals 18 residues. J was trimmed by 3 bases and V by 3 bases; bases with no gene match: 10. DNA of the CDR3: TGTGCCAGCAGCGGACCGGGACTAGCGGGATCAAAAACAGATACGCAGTATTTT. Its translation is CASSGPGLAGSKTDTQYF.

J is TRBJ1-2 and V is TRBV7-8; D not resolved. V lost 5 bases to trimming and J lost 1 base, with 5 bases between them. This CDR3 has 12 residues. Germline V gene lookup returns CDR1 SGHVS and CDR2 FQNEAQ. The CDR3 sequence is CASSLNNYGYTF. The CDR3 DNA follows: TGTGCCAGCAGCCTTAATAACTATGGCTACACCTTC.

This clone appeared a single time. The CDR3, as DNA: TGTGCCAGCAGTCCAAAGGGACTAGCGGGAGGGTCTGGAAACATTCAGTACTTC. Amino acid sequence: CASSPKGLAGGSGNIQYF. The chain employs TRBV27 and TRBJ2-4; 16 bases are a match to TRBD2. The CDR3 is made up of 18 amino acids. The V segment lost 5 bases and the J segment 6 bases; nucleotides outside the gene matches: 10. In germline, CDR1 is MNHEY, CDR2 SMNVEV (reference sequence).

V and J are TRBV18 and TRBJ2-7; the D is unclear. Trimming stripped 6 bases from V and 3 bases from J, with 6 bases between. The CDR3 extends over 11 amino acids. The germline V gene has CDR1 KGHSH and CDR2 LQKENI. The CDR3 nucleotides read TGTGCCAGCTCTACCTACTACGAGCAGTACTTC. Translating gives CASSTYYEQYF. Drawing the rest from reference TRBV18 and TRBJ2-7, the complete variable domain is NAGVMQNPRHLVRRRGQEARLRCSPMKGHSHVYWYRQLPEEGLKFMVYLQKENIIDESGMPKERFSAEFPKEGPSILRIQQVVRGDSAAYFCASSTYYEQYFGPGTRLTVT.